This is a list of T cell receptor beta chains from one sample in a study of cytomegalovirus exposure and HLA in healthy donors. Clones were sequenced by immunoSEQ multiplex PCR, and TCRdb holds only the in-frame ones, with some missing. The sample lists 50,000 or so clones, roughly four fifths occurring once. The material sequenced was PBMCs. These receptors were obtained from a woman in her 40s in good health and CMV-seropositive. Both conserved end residues are part of each CDR3. The D gene is left open where the match is weak. Clone size is stated in some rows and not others, as once, few, many or a class when expanded.

v_gene	abundance	j_gene	d_gene	CDR3nt	CDR3aa
TRBV5-8	NA	TRBJ2-2	NA	TGTGCCAGCAGCCTCCCCGGGCGGGTCCCCGGGGAGCTGTTTTTT	CASSLPGRVPGELFF
TRBV15	NA	TRBJ1-1	NA	TGTGCCACCAGAGACTCAACCGCTGAAGCTTTCTTT	CATRDSTAEAFF
TRBV29-1	NA	TRBJ2-1	TRBD2	TGCAGCGTTGAGGGACTAGCGGGGGCGCGGGAGCAGTTCTTC	CSVEGLAGAREQFF
TRBV29-1	NA	TRBJ2-3	TRBD2	TGCAGCGTTGAAGATCGGACTAGAGTTTCCGCAGATACGCAGTATTTT	CSVEDRTRVSADTQYF
TRBV19	NA	TRBJ2-6	TRBD1	TGTGCCAGTAGTGACAAAAGGGGGACAGGGGGCACTGGGGCCAACGTCCTGACTTTC	CASSDKRGTGGTGANVLTF
TRBV5-1	NA	TRBJ1-2	TRBD1	TGCGCCAGCAGCGCGGGCGGGACAGGGGATGGCTACACCTTC	CASSAGGTGDGYTF
TRBV7-2	NA	TRBJ2-7	NA	TGTGCCAGCAGCTTCAGGACAGCCCCCTACGAGCAGTACTTC	CASSFRTAPYEQYF
TRBV4-1	NA	TRBJ2-1	TRBD2	TGCGCCAGCAGCCAAGAAGCGGGGGCGGGTGGTATGAATGAGCAGTTCTTC	CASSQEAGAGGMNEQFF
TRBV7-9	few	TRBJ1-1	NA	TGTGCCAGCAGACGACTGACAGGATCGAACACTGAAGCTTTCTTT	CASRRLTGSNTEAFF
TRBV6-5	few	TRBJ1-2	TRBD1	TGTGCCAGCAGACAGACAGGGGAGGGCGGCTACACCTTC	CASRQTGEGGYTF
TRBV5-6	few	TRBJ2-3	NA	TGTGCCAGCAGCAGAGGAGATACGCAGTATTTT	CASSRGDTQYF
TRBV15	NA	TRBJ1-1	NA	TGTGCCACCAGCGAAGGGGGTCTGAACACTGAAGCTTTCTTT	CATSEGGLNTEAFF
TRBV19	few	TRBJ2-7	TRBD1	TGTGCCAGCGCCGGGACAGCATATCCTGGGAAGCAGTACTTC	CASAGTAYPGKQYF
TRBV7-2	NA	TRBJ2-1	NA	TGTGCCAGCAGCTTCCCTCTACTCTCCTACAATGAGCAGTTCTTC	CASSFPLLSYNEQFF
TRBV29-1	NA	TRBJ2-6	NA	TGCAGCGTTGAAGCGGGTTCTGGGGCCAACGTCCTGACTTTC	CSVEAGSGANVLTF
TRBV9	NA	TRBJ1-6	NA	TGTGCCAGCAGCGTAGACAGAAATTCACCCCTCCACTTT	CASSVDRNSPLHF
TRBV5-1	NA	TRBJ2-7	NA	TGCGCCAGCTGCCAGGGGCCCGCCTACGAGCAGTACTTC	CASCQGPAYEQYF
TRBV7-9	NA	TRBJ2-2	NA	TGTGCCAGCAGCTTAAGAGATTCCGGGGAGCTGTTTTTT	CASSLRDSGELFF
TRBV6-5	NA	TRBJ2-3	NA	TGTGCCAGCAGTTACAGGGGACAACGCACAGATACGCAGTATTTT	CASSYRGQRTDTQYF
TRBV6-1	NA	TRBJ2-7	NA	TGTGCCACCCGACAGACCCCCTACGAGCAGTACTTC	CATRQTPYEQYF
TRBV6-5	NA	TRBJ2-5	NA	TGTGCCAGCAGGGTAAGGGGGACGATGGAGACCCAGTACTTC	CASRVRGTMETQYF
TRBV10-3	once	TRBJ1-1	NA	TGTGCCATCAGTGAGTCTGGAACCCCGGGGACTGAAGCTTTCTTT	CAISESGTPGTEAFF
TRBV5-6	few	TRBJ2-7	NA	TGTGCCAGCAGCTTGCCCAGGGGGGCGCCCGAGCAGTACTTC	CASSLPRGAPEQYF
TRBV25-1	NA	TRBJ1-6	NA	TGTGCCAGCAGCCAGGCTGATTCACCCCTCCACTTT	CASSQADSPLHF
TRBV4-3	NA	TRBJ2-5	TRBD2	TGCGCCAGCAGCCAACGGTTTGCGGGGGGGCTCAGAGAGACCCAGTACTTC	CASSQRFAGGLRETQYF
TRBV19	NA	TRBJ2-1	TRBD1	TGTGCCAGTAGAGGGTTGTCAGGGGGCGATGAGCAGTTCTTC	CASRGLSGGDEQFF
TRBV6-5	NA	TRBJ1-2	NA	TGTGCCAGCAGCGACCCTCGGGCGGGTGGCTACACCTTC	CASSDPRAGGYTF
TRBV5-4	few	TRBJ1-5	TRBD1	TGTGCCAGCAGCTTGCGACGGCCCGGACAGGGATTTGATAGCAATCAGCCCCAGCATTTT	CASSLRRPGQGFDSNQPQHF
TRBV4-1	NA	TRBJ1-2	NA	TGCGCCAGCAGCCCCCATTACGCTATCAGGGATGGCTACACCTTC	CASSPHYAIRDGYTF
TRBV12-5	NA	TRBJ1-1	NA	TGTGCTAGTGCCCTAGGGGGAGGGGTAGCTGAAGCTTTCTTT	CASALGGGVAEAFF
TRBV7-3	NA	TRBJ1-6	NA	TGTGCCAGCAGCTCCACAGGTAGATGGGATTCACCCCTCCACTTT	CASSSTGRWDSPLHF
TRBV18	NA	TRBJ1-5	NA	TGTGCCAGCTCACCGGGGGGGGGCGGCAATCAGCCCCAGCATTTT	CASSPGGGGNQPQHF